This passage covers 20 T cell receptor beta chains from one sample sequenced in a study of blood T cell repertoires in COVID-19. Data came from immunoSEQ multiplex PCR; TCRdb stores just in-frame clones and leaves some out. This repertoire shows some 100,000 clones, roughly 80% found once; its top ten account for roughly 16%. Sequenced input: peripheral blood. The receptors derive from a human donor in a cohort sampled during active COVID-19.

This rearrangement joins TRBV6-6 to TRBJ2-3; possibly TRBD2 for D (5 bases). V lost 6 bases and J lost 4, with 20 bases in between. The germline gives CDR1 MNHNY, CDR2 SVGAGI (reference sequence). The CDR3 extends over 16 amino acids. The chain's CDR3 is CASSPQNSVVADTQYF. The CDR3 DNA sequence: TGTGCCAGCAGCCCCCAAAATAGCGTTGTGGCAGATACGCAGTATTTT.

The rearrangement joins TRBV29-1 to TRBJ2-3; tentatively, D is TRBD1 (5 bases). This CDR3 region has 10 residues. Deletions cut 5 bases from V and 11 bases from J, with 11 bases between. Germline V gene sequence: CDR1 SQVTM, CDR2 ANQGSEA. The CDR3 DNA is TGCAGCGTTTCCGACAGAGAGCAGTATTTT. It yields the protein CSVSDREQYF.

This clone was counted only a few times. The rearrangement uses TRBV7-8 and TRBJ2-2; 8 nucleotides agree with TRBD2. CDR3 length: 16 residues. Trimming removed 6 bases from V and 3 bases from J; junction bases left unmatched: 9. Germline V gives CDR1 SGHVS, CDR2 FQNEAQ. CDR3 protein: CASSSQRGPYTGELFF. Written as DNA, the CDR3 is TGTGCCAGCAGTTCCCAGCGGGGGCCCTACACCGGGGAGCTGTTTTTT.

The chain couples TRBV7-9 to TRBJ2-2, with D uncertain. V was pared by 1 base and J by 9 bases, with 6 bases between. CDR1 SEHNR and CDR2 FQNEAQ come from the germline V gene (reference sequence). The CDR3 consists of 12 residues. CDR3 sequence (DNA): TGTGCCAGCAGCTTAGGAGGTTGGGAGCTGTTTTTT. It is translated as CASSLGGWELFF.

This chain uses TRBV10-1 with TRBJ2-1; TRBD2 is a possible D gene (5 bases). The germline V gene encodes CDR1 WNHNN and CDR2 SYGVQD (reference sequence). The CDR3 spans 17 residues. The V end was cut by 6 bases, the J end by 0 bases, with 18 bases between. CDR3 region: CASRQERTRSSYNEQFF. In nucleotides, the CDR3 is TGCGCCAGCAGACAAGAAAGGACTCGTAGCTCCTACAATGAGCAGTTCTTC.

This sequence joins TRBV18 and TRBJ2-1, with D possibly TRBD1 on 5 matching bases. The CDR3 has 15 residues. V was pared by 3 bases and J by 7 bases, with 16 bases between. CDR1 and CDR2 from the germline V gene are KGHSH and LQKENI. The CDR3 DNA is TGTGCCAGCTCACCGTCGATCTCCCCAGGGAATGAGCAGTTCTTC. Its protein is CASSPSISPGNEQFF.

This chain joins TRBV18 and TRBJ1-1; D unresolved. Per the germline V gene, CDR1 is KGHSH and CDR2 is LQKENI. V was pared by 3 bases and J by 3 bases, with 11 bases between. This CDR3 contains 14 residues. CDR3 protein: CASSPVIEYTEAFF. Written as DNA, the CDR3 is TGTGCCAGCTCACCGGTAATAGAGTACACTGAAGCTTTCTTT. Full variable domain (rest looked up from reference TRBV18 and TRBJ1-1): NAGVMQNPRHLVRRRGQEARLRCSPMKGHSHVYWYRQLPEEGLKFMVYLQKENIIDESGMPKERFSAEFPKEGPSILRIQQVVRGDSAAYFCASSPVIEYTEAFFGQGTRLTVV.

This clone was observed once. J is TRBJ1-2 and V is TRBV6-5; D may be TRBD1 (6 bases). Trimming took off 6 bases at V and 7 bases at J, with 12 bases between the two ends. The CDR3 loop spans 12 amino acids. Germline V gene lookup returns CDR1 MNHEY and CDR2 SVGAGI. The CDR3 region is CASSLTGGGYTF. In DNA form, the CDR3 reads TGTGCCAGCAGCTTGACAGGAGGTGGCTACACCTTC.

V gene TRBV19 combines with J gene TRBJ1-1; 7 bases match TRBD1. Per the germline V gene, CDR1 is LNHDA and CDR2 is SQIVND (reference sequence). The J segment lost 8 bases and the V segment lost 2 bases, leaving 5 bases of the junction unmatched. This CDR3 is built from 13 residues. The CDR3 DNA sequence: TGTGCCAGTAGTATAACAGGGGCGTACGAAGCTTTCTTT. It translates to CASSITGAYEAFF.

J is TRBJ2-6 and V is TRBV19; TRBD1 matches 9 bases. Unmatched junction bases numbered 15, after V lost 8 bases and J lost 4 bases. There are 18 residues in the CDR3. Per the germline V gene, CDR1 is LNHDA and CDR2 is SQIVND (reference sequence). The CDR3 spells CASWRWGTGIPGANVLTF. The CDR3 DNA follows: TGTGCCAGTTGGCGGTGGGGGACAGGGATACCCGGGGCCAACGTCCTGACTTTC.

The chain couples TRBV28 to TRBJ1-5; D uncertain. Germline V lookup: CDR1 MDHEN, CDR2 SYDVKM. The CDR3 length is 13 residues. Trimming cost V 7 bases and J 3 bases, with 10 bases left between them. The CDR3 region has the DNA TGTGCCAGCACCGGGGATATCAATCAGCCCCAGCATTTT. This codes for CASTGDINQPQHF. Combining the CDR3 with reference TRBV28 and TRBJ1-5 gives the whole variable domain DVKVTQSSRYLVKRTGEKVFLECVQDMDHENMFWYRQDPGLGLRLIYFSYDVKMKEKGDIPEGYSVSREKKERFSLILESASTNQTSMYLCASTGDINQPQHFGDGTRLSIL.

The gene calls are TRBV6-5 and TRBJ2-7; TRBD1 aligns across 8 bases. The CDR3 totals 14 residues. Germline V gene sequence: CDR1 MNHEY, CDR2 SVGAGI. After removal of 6 bases from V and 6 bases from J, the junction contained 10 bases not matched to a gene. CDR3 sequence: CASSETGVGFEQYF. The CDR3 DNA sequence: TGTGCCAGCAGCGAGACAGGGGTGGGATTCGAGCAGTACTTC.

The genes are TRBV18 and TRBJ1-1, with a tentative D call TRBD1 (6 bases). Germline values: CDR1 KGHSH, CDR2 LQKENI. The ends were cut back, 3 bases at V and 3 bases at J, with 8 bases in the middle. The CDR3 length is 13 residues. Here the CDR3 DNA reads TGTGCCAGCTCACCTGGGGGCGACACTGAAGCTTTCTTT. Translated: CASSPGGDTEAFF.

The CDR3 loop reads CASSTGQFFNSPLHF. As DNA, the CDR3 is TGTGCCAGTAGTACTGGACAGTTCTTTAATTCACCCCTCCACTTT. The genes are TRBV19 and TRBJ1-6; D is possibly TRBD1 (6 bases). The germline V and J ends were trimmed by 4 bases and 6 bases, with 13 bases remaining between them. Germline values: CDR1 LNHDA, CDR2 SQIVND (reference sequence). The CDR3 contains 15 residues.

This chain uses TRBV23-1 with TRBJ1-2, with D maybe TRBD1 (6 bases). TRBV23-1 is filed as an ORF, its function uncertain. The CDR3 extends over 18 amino acids. V was shortened by 2 bases and J by 0 bases, with 19 bases between the two germline ends. The chain's CDR3 is CASSQPVRGDPANYGYTF. In nucleotides, the CDR3 is TGCGCCAGCAGTCAACCTGTCAGGGGCGATCCAGCTAACTATGGCTACACCTTC.

The J gene is TRBJ1-3, the V gene TRBV7-9; D is possibly TRBD1 (5 bases). Germline CDR1 SEHNR, CDR2 FQNEAQ (reference sequence). The CDR3 is 16 amino acids. Trimming left V 5 bases short and J 0 bases short, with 14 bases between. The chain's CDR3 is CASSQGWGLSGNTIYF. The DNA for the CDR3 is TGTGCCAGCAGCCAAGGATGGGGACTCTCTGGAAACACCATATATTTT.

V gene TRBV6-4 combines with J gene TRBJ1-2; 11 nucleotides line up with TRBD1. J gave up 9 bases and V 5 bases, and 5 bases lay outside the gene matches. Per the germline V gene, CDR1 is MRHNA and CDR2 is SNTAGT. The CDR3 covers 13 residues. CDR3 loop: CASSSGTGGSYTF. In DNA form, the CDR3 reads TGTGCCAGCAGTTCGGGGACAGGGGGAAGCTACACCTTC.

This clone was seen more than once but under ten times. This chain links TRBV7-5 with TRBJ1-4; the D call of TRBD1 is as the table states it, not checked on the DNA. TRBV7-5 is a known pseudogene. The length of the CDR3 is 14 residues. The CDR3: CARSRDRSNEKLFF. The CDR3 nucleotides read TGTGCCAGAAGCCGGGACAGATCTAATGAAAAACTGTTTTTT.

This chain connects TRBV25-1 to TRBJ1-5, with D possibly being TRBD1 (5 bases). Trimming left V 2 bases short and J 3 bases short, with 8 bases between. Germline values: CDR1 MGHDK, CDR2 SYGVNS. There are 14 residues in the CDR3. This CDR3 is CASSEKGVNQPQHF. DNA of the CDR3: TGTGCCAGCAGTGAAAAAGGGGTCAATCAGCCCCAGCATTTT. Full variable domain (outside the CDR3, taken from reference TRBV25-1 and TRBJ1-5): EADIYQTPRYLVIGTGKKITLECSQTMGHDKMYWYQQDPGMELHLIHYSYGVNSTEKGDLSSESTVSRIRTEHFPLTLESARPSHTSQYLCASSEKGVNQPQHFGDGTRLSIL.

This clone was detected a few times. V usage is TRBV30 and J usage is TRBJ1-6; 7 bases match TRBD1. CDR1 is GTSNPN, CDR2 SVGIG, per germline (reference sequence). CDR3 length: 16 residues. The V segment lost 0 bases and the J segment 7 bases; nucleotides outside the gene matches: 9. This chain's CDR3 is CAWSVPAGGSNSPLHF. The DNA of the CDR3 is TGTGCCTGGAGTGTACCGGCAGGGGGATCGAATTCACCCCTCCACTTT.